The text below deals with one T cell receptor (beta chain). Its specificity is not known. Trimming took 6 bases from V and 6 from J, leaving 14 bases between them. In germline, CDR1 is SQVTM, CDR2 ANQGSEA. CDR3 length: 12 amino acids. This entry belongs to a study of T cell repertoires in cytomegalovirus infection. Study at large: Both a matching HLA type and CMV infection were indicated by public TCR beta signatures.

One entry per CDR3 protein results from TCRdb running MiXCR on the reads. The profile shows 650,000 to 900,000 distinct CDR3 sequences, roughly 28% of them singletons. Overall study results and limits: What dominated the ex vivo response were HLA-C-restricted CMV-specific TCR beta clonotypes.

Sequencing was performed on cultured CD8+ T cells from PBMCs, taken from culture after CMV antigen stimulation. V usage is TRBV29-1 and J usage is TRBJ1-2; D ambiguous. The TCR sequence derives from a human donor in good health (CMV status not recorded). Some clones in this sample may be carry-over from other donors' samples. The CDR3 DNA reads TGCAGCGTGACCCTTAGGCGGCATGGCTACACCTTC. Its translation is CSVTLRRHGYTF. Complete variable domain (other parts from reference TRBV29-1 and TRBJ1-2): SAVISQKPSRDICQRGTSLTIQCQVDSQVTMMFWYRQQPGQSLTLIATANQGSEATYESGFVIDKFPISRPNLTFSTLTVSNMSPEDSSIYLCSVTLRRHGYTFGSGTRLTVV.